Below are 30 T cell receptor beta chains sequenced from a single sample in a study of cytomegalovirus exposure and HLA in healthy donors. A multiplex PCR was run with 60 Vbeta primers and 13 Jbeta primers. The assay was immunoSEQ multiplex PCR, and TCRdb's table has in-frame clones only and misses some. The sample records over 150,000 clones, around 80% being singletons. The sequenced sample consisted of PBMCs. These receptors were taken from a man aged 18-30 years in good health and CMV-seropositive.

The chain has TRBV30 and TRBJ1-2, with a weak D call TRBD1 (5 bases). Looked up from germline, CDR1 is GTSNPN and CDR2 is SVGIG (reference sequence). Between the trimmed V and J ends, which lost 4 bases and 7 bases, there was a span of 22 bases. The CDR3 length is 15 residues. The CDR3 DNA reads TGTGCCTGGACTATACTCCCCTGGCAGGGTGGTGGCTACACCTTC. Its protein product is CAWTILPWQGGGYTF. Variable domain in full (rest from reference TRBV30 and TRBJ1-2): SQTIHQWPATLVQPVGSPLSLECTVEGTSNPNLYWYRQAAGRGLQLLFYSVGIGQISSEVPQNLSASRPQDRQFILSSKKLLLSDSGFYLCAWTILPWQGGGYTFGSGTRLTVV.

This chain connects TRBV7-9 to TRBJ2-5; 9 nucleotides line up with TRBD2. CDR1 is SEHNR and CDR2 is FQNEAQ in the germline V gene (reference sequence). Trimming at V came to 4 bases and at J to 4 bases, leaving 10 bases not matched to a gene. This CDR3 spans 16 amino acids. The CDR3 region is CASSSLLAGRSETQYF. The CDR3, as DNA: TGTGCCAGCAGCTCTCTCCTAGCGGGGAGATCAGAGACCCAGTACTTC.

V is TRBV5-4 and J is TRBJ2-2, with D unresolved. The CDR3 sequence is 12 residues long. Trimming stripped 2 bases from V and 7 bases from J, with 6 bases between. Germline lookup yields CDR1 SGHNT and CDR2 YYREEE (reference sequence). The CDR3 region has the DNA TGTGCCAGCAGCTTAACAGACGGGGAGCTGTTTTTT. Amino acids: CASSLTDGELFF.

The chain uses TRBV7-2 and TRBJ1-1; D call uncertain. Trimming cost V 1 base and J 12 bases, with 27 bases left between them. CDR3 length equals 17 residues. Germline values: CDR1 SGHTA, CDR2 FQGNSA. In nucleotides, the CDR3 is TGTGCCAGCAGCTTAGAAGCTAGAGGGTGGTCGCCGCCCCGGACTTTCTTT. Translated: CASSLEARGWSPPRTFF.

The rearrangement links TRBV7-6 to TRBJ1-4, with 8 bases fitting TRBD1. In germline, CDR1 is SGHVS, CDR2 FNYEAQ. CDR3 length: 16 amino acids. The ends lost 3 bases at V and 8 bases at J; junction bases unmatched: 11. The CDR3, as DNA: TGTGCCAGCAGCTTTGCTGATGACAGGGGATGGGAAAAACTGTTTTTT. Its translation is CASSFADDRGWEKLFF. Full variable domain (outside the CDR3, taken from reference TRBV7-6 and TRBJ1-4): GAGVSQSPRYKVTKRGQDVALRCDPISGHVSLYWYRQALGQGPEFLTYFNYEAQQDKSGLPNDRFSAERPEGSISTLTIQRTEQRDSAMYRCASSFADDRGWEKLFFGSGTQLSVL.

The V gene is TRBV9, the J gene TRBJ2-5; possible D gene TRBD2, 5 bases. The CDR3 extends over 16 amino acids. Trimming pared 5 bases from V and 4 bases from J, leaving 21 bases between. Germline lookup yields CDR1 SGDLS and CDR2 YYNGEE. In DNA, the CDR3 is TGTGCCAGCAGTCAAGGACTGGAGACTTTAATAGAGACCCAGTACTTC. Translating it yields CASSQGLETLIETQYF.

The V gene is TRBV23-1, the J gene TRBJ2-2; TRBD2 is a possible D gene (5 bases). TRBV23-1 is an open reading frame whose function is uncertain. The length of the CDR3 is 13 residues. V lost 8 bases and J 5 bases, leaving 12 bases between the germline ends. The CDR3 nucleotides are TGCGCCAGCGCAAGGCCGGGGACCGGGGAGCTGTTTTTT. This gives the protein CASARPGTGELFF.

The chain uses TRBV6-6 and TRBJ2-7, with TRBD2 matching over 10 bases. The V and J ends lost 5 bases and 13 bases, in that order; junction bases with no gene match: 8. The CDR3 totals 12 residues. Germline V gene sequence: CDR1 MNHNY, CDR2 SVGAGI (reference sequence). The CDR3 DNA follows: TGTGCCAGCAGTCAGGACCTAGCGGGAGCTTACTTC. Translation: CASSQDLAGAYF.

The CDR3 here is CASSEYRVRSYGYTF. In DNA form, the CDR3 reads TGTGCCAGCAGTGAATACAGGGTGCGTTCCTATGGCTACACCTTC. The J gene is TRBJ1-2, the V gene TRBV6-1; a possible D gene is TRBD1 (6 bases). The V gene's germline CDR1 is MNHNS and CDR2 SASEGT. The CDR3 is 15 residues long. V was trimmed by 2 bases and J by 4 bases, leaving 14 bases between them.

The chain links TRBV5-1 to TRBJ2-1; TRBD2 aligns across 10 bases. V shed 4 bases, J shed 0 bases, and the junction held 7 bases outside the gene matches. The CDR3 length is 17 residues. CDR1 and CDR2 from the germline V gene are SGHRS and YFSETQ. The CDR3 spells CASSPTGLASSYNEQFF. The DNA for the CDR3 is TGCGCCAGCAGCCCGACGGGACTAGCGAGCTCCTACAATGAGCAGTTCTTC. The full variable domain, with the rest looked up from reference TRBV5-1 and TRBJ2-1, is KAGVTQTPRYLIKTRGQQVTLSCSPISGHRSVSWYQQTPGQGLQFLFEYFSETQRNKGNFPGRFSGRQFSNSRSEMNVSTLELGDSALYLCASSPTGLASSYNEQFFGPGTRLTVL.

This clone was counted between two and nine times. V gene TRBV9 combines with J gene TRBJ2-6; 7 nucleotides align to TRBD1. Trimming took 2 bases from V and 0 from J; bases not matched to a gene: 20. This CDR3 has 22 amino acids. Per the germline V gene, CDR1 is SGDLS and CDR2 is YYNGEE. The CDR3 loop reads CASSVPGPHGQVPTSGANVLTF. CDR3 bases: TGTGCCAGCAGCGTCCCCGGACCTCACGGACAGGTCCCAACCTCTGGGGCCAACGTCCTGACTTTC. The full variable domain, its missing parts supplied by reference TRBV9 and TRBJ2-6, is DSGVTQTPKHLITATGQRVTLRCSPRSGDLSVYWYQQSLDQGLQFLIQYYNGEERAKGNILERFSAQQFPDLHSELNLSSLELGDSALYFCASSVPGPHGQVPTSGANVLTFGAGSRLTVL.

The count of this clone is one. The rearrangement joins TRBV18 to TRBJ1-1; D might be TRBD1 (5 bases). V was shortened by 3 bases and J by 1 base, with 15 bases between the two germline ends. This CDR3 comprises 16 residues. From germline, CDR1 is KGHSH and CDR2 LQKENI. The CDR3 DNA reads as TGTGCCAGCTCACCGGGGGGGATTGGGACGAACACTGAAGCTTTCTTT. Its protein is CASSPGGIGTNTEAFF.

V and J are TRBV7-3 and TRBJ2-3, with 9 bases matching TRBD2. This CDR3 has 15 residues. The junction had 10 bases not matched to a gene; V was cut back by 4 bases and J by 8 bases. Germline V gene sequence: CDR1 SGHTA, CDR2 FQGTGA. The CDR3 nucleotides read TGTGCCAGCAGCTCCTCCGGGACAGCGGGGGGTACGCAGTATTTT. Its translation: CASSSSGTAGGTQYF. Using reference TRBV7-3 and TRBJ2-3 for the parts outside the CDR3, the full variable domain is GAGVSQTPSNKVTEKGKYVELRCDPISGHTALYWYRQSLGQGPEFLIYFQGTGAADDSGLPNDRFFAVRPEGSVSTLKIQRTERGDSAVYLCASSSSGTAGGTQYFGPGTRLTVL.

The chain recombines TRBV30 with TRBJ1-6; 7 bases are a match to TRBD1. With V trimmed by 3 bases and J by 7 bases, 6 bases remained unmatched. The CDR3 extends over 14 amino acids. CDR1 GTSNPN and CDR2 SVGIG come from the germline V gene (reference sequence). This chain's CDR3 is CAWRRGQRNSPLHF. CDR3 coding DNA: TGTGCCTGGAGGAGGGGACAGCGGAATTCACCCCTCCACTTT.

The rearrangement joins TRBV9 to TRBJ2-7; 10 bases match TRBD1. With 2 bases clipped from V and 6 bases from J, the junction kept 8 bases outside the gene matches. Germline V gene sequence: CDR1 SGDLS, CDR2 YYNGEE. The CDR3 spans 15 residues. The CDR3 region is CASSVRDRGGGEQYF. The CDR3 region has the DNA TGTGCCAGCAGCGTCCGGGACAGGGGAGGCGGCGAGCAGTACTTC.

This chain connects TRBV6-1 to TRBJ2-7; the D is unclear. CDR1 is MNHNS, CDR2 SASEGT, per germline. Deletions cut 1 base from V and 2 bases from J, with 12 bases between. The CDR3 length is 15 residues. For the CDR3, the DNA is TGTGCCAGCAGTGAAGTTTCCCTAAGCCCCTACGAGCAGTACTTC. Its protein product is CASSEVSLSPYEQYF.

The chain uses TRBV19 and TRBJ2-6; TRBD2 matches at 7 bases. CDR1 and CDR2 (germline): LNHDA, SQIVND (reference sequence). The CDR3 is 16 amino acids. Trimming at V came to 7 bases and at J to 2 bases, leaving 8 bases not matched to a gene. CDR3 loop: CASTRQGTTGANVLTF. The CDR3 nucleotides read TGTGCCAGTACCCGGCAAGGGACTACTGGGGCCAACGTCCTGACTTTC. The whole variable domain, remainder taken from reference TRBV19 and TRBJ2-6, is DGGITQSPKYLFRKEGQNVTLSCEQNLNHDAMYWYRQDPGQGLRLIYYSQIVNDFQKGDIAEGYSVSREKKESFPLTVTSAQKNPTAFYLCASTRQGTTGANVLTFGAGSRLTVL.

The gene calls are TRBV18 and TRBJ1-1; 11 bases line up with TRBD1. Trimming cost V 3 bases and J 4 bases; bases outside gene matches: 10. The CDR3 spans 17 residues. CDR1 and CDR2 from the germline V gene are KGHSH and LQKENI. The CDR3 is CASSPDPGQGVGTEAFF. The CDR3 bases are TGTGCCAGCTCACCGGATCCGGGACAGGGGGTAGGCACTGAAGCTTTCTTT.

The rearrangement joins TRBV15 to TRBJ1-4; the D is unclear. Trimming shortened V by 4 bases and J by 5 bases, and 11 bases separated the two germline ends. The CDR3 runs 14 residues. The germline V gene has CDR1 LNHNV and CDR2 YYDKDF (reference sequence). The CDR3 DNA reads as TGTGCCACCAGCACCTGGCCGAGGAATGAAAAACTGTTTTTT. It codes for CATSTWPRNEKLFF.

The table lists this clone with a few counts. The chain couples TRBV5-1 to TRBJ2-2; TRBD2 might be the D (7 bases). The CDR3 length is 15 residues. Germline CDR1 and CDR2: SGHRS and YFSETQ. The V and J ends lost 1 base and 5 bases respectively, with 12 bases between them. The DNA for the CDR3 is TGCGCCAGCAGCTTGATGAGCGGGACAACCGGGGAGCTGTTTTTT. It encodes CASSLMSGTTGELFF. The variable domain in full, completed from reference TRBV5-1 and TRBJ2-2, reads KAGVTQTPRYLIKTRGQQVTLSCSPISGHRSVSWYQQTPGQGLQFLFEYFSETQRNKGNFPGRFSGRQFSNSRSEMNVSTLELGDSALYLCASSLMSGTTGELFFGEGSRLTVL.

This clone has just a few counts. The chain employs TRBV7-2 and TRBJ2-7, with 8 bases that match TRBD2. Germline values: CDR1 SGHTA, CDR2 FQGNSA. The trim removed 0 bases at V and 7 bases at J, leaving 2 bases unmatched. This CDR3 has 13 residues. CDR3 residues: CASSLALAGEQYF. CDR3 nucleotides: TGTGCCAGCAGCTTAGCCTTAGCGGGGGAGCAGTACTTC.

Here the CDR3 reads CASSFYRDRGFGYTF. As DNA, the CDR3 is TGCGCCAGCAGCTTTTACCGGGACAGGGGGTTTGGCTACACCTTC. The rearrangement links TRBV5-1 to TRBJ1-2, with 11 bases lining up with TRBD1. Trimming removed 2 bases from V and 7 bases from J; junction bases left unmatched: 7. The V gene's germline CDR1 is SGHRS and CDR2 YFSETQ. The CDR3 runs to 15 residues.

This chain uses TRBV30 with TRBJ1-2, with 10 bases aligning to TRBD1. Germline loops: CDR1 GTSNPN, CDR2 SVGIG (reference sequence). This CDR3 has 13 amino acids. V was pared by 7 bases and J by 2 bases, with 4 bases of the junction left unmatched. DNA for the CDR3: TGTGCCTACGACAGGGGGCGCAACTATGGCTACACCTTC. This sequence encodes CAYDRGRNYGYTF.

The rearrangement links TRBV25-1 to TRBJ1-4; 8 nucleotides line up with TRBD1. This CDR3 has 16 amino acids. The trim removed 5 bases at V and 8 bases at J, leaving 13 bases unmatched. Germline lookup yields CDR1 MGHDK and CDR2 SYGVNS. The CDR3 DNA sequence: TGTGCCAGCAGTACACCCTTGGCCAGGGGGCAAGAAAAACTGTTTTTT. It yields the protein CASSTPLARGQEKLFF.

The chain recombines TRBV19 with TRBJ2-1; 12 bases align to TRBD2. Germline values: CDR1 LNHDA, CDR2 SQIVND (reference sequence). There are 18 residues in the CDR3. V was pared by 6 bases and J by 2 bases, with 11 bases of the junction left unmatched. This chain's CDR3 is CASSLTSGGTDTYNEQFF. Written as DNA, the CDR3 is TGTGCCAGTAGCTTGACTAGCGGGGGAACCGATACCTACAATGAGCAGTTCTTC.

This chain joins TRBV7-9 and TRBJ1-1; 8 bases agree with TRBD1. After removal of 8 bases from V and 6 bases from J, the junction contained 14 bases not matched to a gene. This CDR3 is built from 15 residues. In germline, CDR1 is SEHNR, CDR2 FQNEAQ (reference sequence). The CDR3 nucleotides read TGTGCCAGCCGAACCAGTCACAGGGGGAGCTCTGAAGCTTTCTTT. Amino acids: CASRTSHRGSSEAFF.

The chain joins TRBV10-2 to TRBJ1-5; perhaps TRBD1 as D (6 bases). This CDR3 spans 16 amino acids. The germline gives CDR1 WSHSY, CDR2 SAAADI. The V gene lost 0 bases and the J gene lost 2 bases, with 11 bases spanning the gap. This CDR3 reads CASSESGQGRNQPQHF. CDR3 DNA sequence: TGCGCCAGCAGTGAGTCTGGCCAGGGGCGCAATCAGCCCCAGCATTTT.

The chain employs TRBV6-1 and TRBJ2-5; D perhaps matches TRBD1 (6 bases). The germline V and J ends were trimmed by 3 bases and 5 bases, with 16 bases remaining between them. The germline CDR1 and CDR2 sequences are MNHNS and SASEGT. The CDR3 contains 15 residues. This chain's CDR3 is CASSEVFRGAETQYF. The CDR3 DNA follows: TGTGCCAGCAGTGAGGTTTTCAGGGGCGCGGAGACCCAGTACTTC.

The chain combines TRBV2 with TRBJ1-5, with 10 bases matching TRBD1. The CDR3 consists of 15 residues. The J segment lost 5 bases and the V segment lost 6 bases, leaving 7 bases of the junction unmatched. CDR1 and CDR2 from the germline V gene are SNHLY and FYNNEI. The CDR3, as DNA: TGTGCCAGCAGCCGGCGGACAGGGGGTCATCAGCCCCAGCATTTT. Its protein product is CASSRRTGGHQPQHF. Using reference TRBV2 and TRBJ1-5 for the parts outside the CDR3, the full variable domain is EPEVTQTPSHQVTQMGQEVILRCVPISNHLYFYWYRQILGQKVEFLVSFYNNEISEKSEIFDDQFSVERPDGSNFTLKIRSTKLEDSAMYFCASSRRTGGHQPQHFGDGTRLSIL.

The chain links TRBV6-5 to TRBJ2-7, with 7 bases that match TRBD1. The germline gives CDR1 MNHEY, CDR2 SVGAGI. The J segment lost 5 bases and the V segment lost 7 bases, leaving 8 bases of the junction unmatched. CDR3 length: 13 residues. In DNA, the CDR3 is TGTGCCAGCAACTTACAGGGGACCAACGAGCAGTACTTC. Protein product: CASNLQGTNEQYF.